The 16 T cell receptor beta chains below were found in one sample sequenced in a study of T cell responses to AZD1222 COVID-19 vaccine. Using immunoSEQ multiplex PCR, the repertoire was profiled, and TCRdb retains in-frame clones only, with some absent. The sample has 75,000 to 95,000 clones, approximately 89% seen once. The input for sequencing was peripheral blood, taken 28 days after the second dose of the MenACWY control vaccine. These receptors came from an adult who received the MenACWY meningococcal vaccine as a control.

The genes are TRBV13 and TRBJ2-5; TRBD2 matches 9 bases. V shed 5 bases, J shed 4 bases, and the junction held 5 bases outside the gene matches. Germline V gene sequence: CDR1 PRHDT, CDR2 FYEKMQ (reference sequence). CDR3 size: 14 residues. For the CDR3, the DNA is TGTGCCAGCAGCACCGGGACTAGCCTAGAGACCCAGTACTTC. Translating gives CASSTGTSLETQYF.

This chain links TRBV29-1 with TRBJ2-1; D is ambiguous. Germline V gene sequence: CDR1 SQVTM, CDR2 ANQGSEA. V was cut by 2 bases and J by 7 bases, with 6 bases left in between. The CDR3 runs to 11 residues. DNA for the CDR3: TGCAGCGTTGAAAAGCATAATGAGCAGTTCTTC. Translated, it gives CSVEKHNEQFF.

CDR3 DNA: TGTGCCAGCAGCTTGTGGGCGAATCCAGGGGGGCCCGGAAAACTGTTTTTT. Residues: CASSLWANPGGPGKLFF. The gene calls are TRBV5-6 and TRBJ1-4, with 7 bases identical to TRBD1. The length of the CDR3 is 17 residues. Germline V CDR1 and CDR2: SGHDT, YYEEEE. V lost 1 base and J lost 10; bases outside the gene matches: 16.

V gene TRBV28 combines with J gene TRBJ2-2, with D maybe TRBD1 (6 bases). Germline CDR1 and CDR2: MDHEN and SYDVKM. The CDR3 length is 15 residues. V shed 5 bases and J shed 2 bases, with 12 bases lying between them. CDR3 sequence: CASSAYRANTGELFF. The DNA of the CDR3 is TGTGCCAGCAGTGCATACAGGGCCAACACCGGGGAGCTGTTTTTT.

V and J are TRBV14 and TRBJ2-7; 10 nucleotides agree with TRBD1. The CDR3 consists of 15 residues. V shed 3 bases, J shed 6 bases, and the junction held 8 bases outside the gene matches. Germline V gene data show CDR1 as SGHDN and CDR2 as FVKESK. This CDR3 reads CASSQTGTGVSEQYF. The DNA of the CDR3 is TGTGCCAGCAGCCAGACCGGGACAGGGGTTAGCGAGCAGTACTTC.

On this clone: Other nucleotide sequences from this sample produce the same CDR3. The J gene is TRBJ2-7, the V gene TRBV7-2; tentatively, D is TRBD2 (5 bases). The germline gives CDR1 SGHTA, CDR2 FQGNSA. This CDR3 spans 14 amino acids. The V end lost 0 bases, the J end lost 2 bases, and 8 bases lay between the germline ends. The CDR3, as DNA: TGTGCCAGCAGCTTAGCGGCGGGCGCCTACGAGCAGTACTTC. Translating it yields CASSLAAGAYEQYF.

The chain carries TRBV7-6 and TRBJ2-1, with a weak D call TRBD2 (5 bases). The V end lost 5 bases, the J end lost 0 bases, and 8 bases lay between the germline ends. Germline CDR1 is SGHVS and CDR2 is FNYEAQ. This CDR3 contains 14 residues. The CDR3 loop is CASSPRVSYNEQFF. Written as DNA, the CDR3 is TGTGCCAGCAGCCCGAGGGTCTCCTACAATGAGCAGTTCTTC.

The CDR3 spells CASSLVGGNSYNEQFF. CDR3 DNA sequence: TGTGCCAGCAGCTTGGTGGGGGGCAACTCCTACAATGAGCAGTTCTTC. The gene calls are TRBV7-2 and TRBJ2-1; D possibly matches TRBD1 or TRBD2 (6 bases each). Between the trimmed V and J ends, which lost 3 bases and 0 bases, there was a span of 12 bases. CDR3 length: 16 amino acids. Germline CDR1 is SGHTA and CDR2 is FQGNSA. The whole variable domain, remainder taken from reference TRBV7-2 and TRBJ2-1, is GAGVSQSPSNKVTEKGKDVELRCDPISGHTALYWYRQSLGQGLEFLIYFQGNSAPDKSGLPSDRFSAERTGGSVSTLTIQRTQQEDSAVYLCASSLVGGNSYNEQFFGPGTRLTVL.

The J gene is TRBJ1-4, the V gene TRBV7-9; possibly TRBD1 for D (5 bases). The germline V gene encodes CDR1 SEHNR and CDR2 FQNEAQ (reference sequence). Trimming pared 0 bases from V and 3 bases from J, leaving 11 bases between. The CDR3 is made up of 16 amino acids. The CDR3 here is CASSLALAGSNEKLFF. CDR3 DNA sequence: TGTGCCAGCAGCTTAGCTCTCGCAGGGTCTAATGAAAAACTGTTTTTT.

This sequence joins TRBV30 and TRBJ2-2; no clear D gene. The CDR3 runs to 14 residues. CDR1 and CDR2 (germline): GTSNPN, SVGIG (reference sequence). V dropped 2 bases and J dropped 0 bases, with 7 bases sitting between them. The CDR3, as DNA: TGTGCCTGGAGTAGGATGACGAACACCGGGGAGCTGTTTTTT. Its protein is CAWSRMTNTGELFF.

This rearrangement joins TRBV5-4 to TRBJ1-2; D may be TRBD1 (6 bases). V gave up 6 bases and J gave up 2 bases, with 20 bases separating them. Germline V gene data show CDR1 as SGHNT and CDR2 as YYREEE (reference sequence). The CDR3 spans 16 residues. The DNA of the CDR3 is TGTGCCAGCAACACGAACCAGGGGTCAGGCAACTATGGCTACACCTTC. Translated, it gives CASNTNQGSGNYGYTF.

This clone was found a few times. The V and J genes are TRBV5-1 and TRBJ2-5; D is unclear. The germline V gene has CDR1 SGHRS and CDR2 YFSETQ. CDR3 size: 13 residues. With 0 bases removed from V and 3 bases from J, the gap between germline ends came to 6 bases. The CDR3 sequence is CASSLVGKETQYF. CDR3 nucleotide sequence: TGCGCCAGCAGCTTGGTGGGCAAAGAGACCCAGTACTTC.

The rearrangement joins TRBV30 to TRBJ2-6; D gene uncertain. This CDR3 has 12 residues. The germline V gene encodes CDR1 GTSNPN and CDR2 SVGIG (reference sequence). The V gene lost 3 bases and the J gene lost 2 bases, with 2 bases spanning the gap. CDR3 DNA sequence: TGTGCCTGGAGCCCTGGGGCCAACGTCCTGACTTTC. Protein: CAWSPGANVLTF.

The genes are TRBV24-1 and TRBJ2-5, with TRBD1 matching 9 bases. Germline CDR1 and CDR2: KGHDR and SFDVKD. With 2 bases clipped from V and 5 bases from J, the junction kept 8 bases outside the gene matches. CDR3 length: 16 residues. The CDR3 DNA sequence: TGTGCCACCAGTGATTCCCAACAGGGGGCGAGGGAGACCCAGTACTTC. This encodes CATSDSQQGARETQYF.

The rearrangement joins TRBV10-2 to TRBJ1-2; D is undetermined. The germline V gene has CDR1 WSHSY and CDR2 SAAADI. V was trimmed by 8 bases and J by 0 bases, leaving 7 bases between them. The CDR3 has 12 residues. DNA of the CDR3: TGCGCCAGCTCTACGCCTAACTATGGCTACACCTTC. It is translated as CASSTPNYGYTF.

This chain connects TRBV3-1 (or the pseudogene TRBV3-2) to TRBJ1-1; D perhaps matches TRBD1 (5 bases). V was cut by 1 base and J by 0 bases, with 27 bases left in between. The CDR3 runs to 21 residues. The germline CDR1 and CDR2 sequences are LGHDT and YNNKEL (reference sequence). In DNA, the CDR3 is TGTGCCAGCAGCCAAGTAGGGGTGGGAAAAAGCGGGACCCTTATGAACACTGAAGCTTTCTTT. Its translation is CASSQVGVGKSGTLMNTEAFF.